A single T cell receptor beta chain is shown here with its context. Its antigen is unidentified. Germline V gene sequence: CDR1 SGHAT, CDR2 FQNNGV. The CDR3 loop spans 13 amino acids. The V segment lost 1 base and the J segment 10 bases; nucleotides outside the gene matches: 4. Unsorted samples relied on tens of millions of PBMCs, which served as the source of genomic DNA. The material for each subset, its genomic DNA, was split evenly across several immunoSEQ plates. Clones were sequenced by immunoSEQ multiplex PCR, and TCRdb holds only the in-frame ones, with some missing. Of 400,000 to 600,000 clones listed, roughly 85% were seen once; the top ten hold around an eighth. These data originate in a study of shared clonotypes between healthy human individuals. Study conclusions and caveats: Sequencing depth was expected to affect clonotype sharing among donors.

The clonotype comes from a woman aged 40 to 50 in good health. Some clones in this sample may be carry-over from other donors' samples. The chain combines TRBV11-2 with TRBJ2-1, with 7 nucleotides matching TRBD2. Sequenced material: PBMCs. This CDR3 reads CASSLGTRQEQFF. DNA of the CDR3: TGTGCCAGCAGCTTAGGGACTAGGCAAGAGCAGTTCTTC.